This TCR beta chain was sequenced during a study of blood T cell repertoires in COVID-19. Data came from immunoSEQ multiplex PCR; TCRdb stores just in-frame clones and leaves some out. Among roughly 84,000 clones listed, around 80% were seen once. V gave up 0 bases and J gave up 9 bases, with 13 bases separating them. This CDR3 comprises 14 residues. The germline V gene encodes CDR1 MNHEY and CDR2 SMNVEV (reference sequence). The sample comprised peripheral blood. The TCR sequence derives from a woman aged 40 to 50 with active or convalescent COVID-19. The chain recombines TRBV27 with TRBJ2-3; D call uncertain. The CDR3 reads CASSLSLAAVTQYF. CDR3 bases: TGTGCCAGCAGTTTATCGTTGGCCGCAGTAACGCAGTATTTT.